A selection of T cell receptor beta chains follows, all from one sample in a study of technical replicates of blood from several donors. Produced via immunoSEQ multiplex PCR; TCRdb's table is partial and in-frame only. This sample yields some 80,000 clones, of which less than 95% are seen a single time; around 0.37% belongs to the top ten. The sequenced sample consisted of T cells isolated from PBMCs. These TCRs come from a human donor in good health. Both conserved end residues are part of each CDR3. D genes are given only for firm matches. Size values are once, few and many counts, or a class for expanded clones, and some rows have none.

cdr3_length: 14; d_call: TRBD2; j_call: TRBJ2-5; clone_size: NA; v_call: TRBV10-2; cdr3_nt: TGCGCCAGCAGTCCCGGGACTAGTAAAGAGACCCAGTACTTC; cdr3_aa: CASSPGTSKETQYF
cdr3_length: 12; d_call: NA; j_call: TRBJ2-2; clone_size: once; v_call: TRBV29-1; cdr3_nt: TGCAGCGTTGATACCGGACACGGGGAGCTGTTTTTT; cdr3_aa: CSVDTGHGELFF
cdr3_length: 13; d_call: TRBD1; j_call: TRBJ1-2; clone_size: NA; v_call: TRBV6-5; cdr3_nt: TGTGCCAGCTGTCGACAGGGAGGCTATGGCTACACCTTC; cdr3_aa: CASCRQGGYGYTF
cdr3_length: 15; d_call: TRBD2; j_call: TRBJ2-7; clone_size: NA; v_call: TRBV6-5; cdr3_nt: TGTGCCAGCAGGCTCAGGCGGCGGGAGGGCTACGAGCAGTACTTC; cdr3_aa: CASRLRRREGYEQYF
cdr3_length: 13; d_call: NA; j_call: TRBJ2-7; clone_size: NA; v_call: TRBV13; cdr3_nt: TGTGCCAGCAGACCGGTCTCGGAGGAGAAGCAGTACTTC; cdr3_aa: CASRPVSEEKQYF
cdr3_length: 14; d_call: NA; j_call: TRBJ2-5; clone_size: NA; v_call: TRBV6-5; cdr3_nt: TGTGCCAGCAGGACCATAGCGTCCAAAGAGACCCAGTACTTC; cdr3_aa: CASRTIASKETQYF
cdr3_length: 16; d_call: NA; j_call: TRBJ1-1; clone_size: NA; v_call: TRBV11-3; cdr3_nt: TGTGCCAGCAGCTTGCCTGACAGGACCCTAGACACTGAAGCTTTCTTT; cdr3_aa: CASSLPDRTLDTEAFF
cdr3_length: 18; d_call: TRBD1; j_call: TRBJ2-1; clone_size: NA; v_call: TRBV4-1; cdr3_nt: TGCGCCAGCAGCTCCTCCGGGGACAGGCAAACTCCCTACAATGAGCAGTTCTTC; cdr3_aa: CASSSSGDRQTPYNEQFF
cdr3_length: 13; d_call: NA; j_call: TRBJ2-5; clone_size: NA; v_call: TRBV11-3; cdr3_nt: TGTGCCAGCAGCTTAGTATCTCAGGGAACCCAGTACTTC; cdr3_aa: CASSLVSQGTQYF
cdr3_length: 13; d_call: NA; j_call: TRBJ1-2; clone_size: NA; v_call: TRBV12-1; cdr3_nt: TGTGCCAGCAGCCGGACAATCCGGTATGGCTACACCTTC; cdr3_aa: CASSRTIRYGYTF
cdr3_length: 14; d_call: TRBD1; j_call: TRBJ2-1; clone_size: NA; v_call: TRBV5-1; cdr3_nt: TGCGCCAGCAGCCTTCGGGACAGGTACAATGAGCAGTTCTTC; cdr3_aa: CASSLRDRYNEQFF
cdr3_length: 15; d_call: TRBD1; j_call: TRBJ1-2; clone_size: NA; v_call: TRBV7-6; cdr3_nt: TGTGCCAGCAGCTTTCGCCCCACAGGGGGCTATGGCTACACCTTC; cdr3_aa: CASSFRPTGGYGYTF
cdr3_length: 16; d_call: TRBD2; j_call: TRBJ2-7; clone_size: NA; v_call: TRBV28; cdr3_nt: TGTGCCAGCAGCCCACTCAGGGAGGGGTTATTCTACGAGCAGTACTTC; cdr3_aa: CASSPLREGLFYEQYF
cdr3_length: 12; d_call: NA; j_call: TRBJ1-5; clone_size: NA; v_call: TRBV7-2; cdr3_nt: TGTGCCAGCAGCTTAGCTAGACAGCCCCAGCATTTT; cdr3_aa: CASSLARQPQHF
cdr3_length: 11; d_call: NA; j_call: TRBJ1-5; clone_size: once; v_call: TRBV20-1; cdr3_nt: TGCAGTGCTAGTCATTTTCAGCCCCAGCATTTT; cdr3_aa: CSASHFQPQHF
cdr3_length: 14; d_call: TRBD1; j_call: TRBJ1-2; clone_size: NA; v_call: TRBV6-1; cdr3_nt: TGTGCCAGCAGGGGGGACAGGACCTTCTATGGCTACACCTTC; cdr3_aa: CASRGDRTFYGYTF
cdr3_length: 11; d_call: NA; j_call: TRBJ1-1; clone_size: NA; v_call: TRBV20-1; cdr3_nt: TGCACCACGGGGGGGAACACTGAAGCTTTCTTT; cdr3_aa: CTTGGNTEAFF
cdr3_length: 16; d_call: NA; j_call: TRBJ1-3; clone_size: NA; v_call: TRBV6-1; cdr3_nt: TGTGCCAGCAGTGAAGCTGGGGCAGTATCCGGAAACACCATATATTTT; cdr3_aa: CASSEAGAVSGNTIYF
cdr3_length: 15; d_call: NA; j_call: TRBJ1-4; clone_size: NA; v_call: TRBV6-5; cdr3_nt: TGTGCCAGCAGTCAGGGGCTTGCAACTAATGAAAAACTGTTTTTT; cdr3_aa: CASSQGLATNEKLFF
cdr3_length: 17; d_call: TRBD1; j_call: TRBJ1-4; clone_size: once; v_call: TRBV30; cdr3_nt: TGTGCCTGGAGTTTTGGGCCGGGACAGACGACCTATGAAAAACTGTTTTTT; cdr3_aa: CAWSFGPGQTTYEKLFF
cdr3_length: 12; d_call: NA; j_call: TRBJ1-1; clone_size: NA; v_call: TRBV9; cdr3_nt: TGTGCCAGCAGCGTCGGAGGCACTGAAGCTTTCTTT; cdr3_aa: CASSVGGTEAFF
cdr3_length: 15; d_call: TRBD2; j_call: TRBJ2-5; clone_size: NA; v_call: TRBV15; cdr3_nt: TGTGCCACCAGCAGTGTTAGCGGGCCGGGAGAGACCCAGTACTTC; cdr3_aa: CATSSVSGPGETQYF
cdr3_length: 17; d_call: TRBD2; j_call: TRBJ2-3; clone_size: NA; v_call: TRBV4-1; cdr3_nt: TGCGCCAGCAGCCAAGAAGCCCCTAGCGGGAGAACAGATACGCAGTATTTT; cdr3_aa: CASSQEAPSGRTDTQYF
cdr3_length: 13; d_call: TRBD2; j_call: TRBJ2-7; clone_size: NA; v_call: TRBV29-1; cdr3_nt: TGCAGCGTTGGGGGGACTACCTACTACGAGCAGTACTTC; cdr3_aa: CSVGGTTYYEQYF
cdr3_length: 14; d_call: TRBD1; j_call: TRBJ2-5; clone_size: NA; v_call: TRBV2; cdr3_nt: TGTGCCAGCAGAGGACAGGGATCGGGAGAGACCCAGTACTTC; cdr3_aa: CASRGQGSGETQYF
cdr3_length: 14; d_call: NA; j_call: TRBJ1-1; clone_size: NA; v_call: TRBV9; cdr3_nt: TGTGCCAGCAGCGTAGATCGACAGAACACTGAAGCTTTCTTT; cdr3_aa: CASSVDRQNTEAFF
cdr3_length: 17; d_call: TRBD2; j_call: TRBJ2-5; clone_size: NA; v_call: TRBV7-7; cdr3_nt: TGTGCCAGCAGCTTTTACCCAAGCGGGGGATACCAAGAGACCCAGTACTTC; cdr3_aa: CASSFYPSGGYQETQYF
cdr3_length: 15; d_call: TRBD1; j_call: TRBJ1-2; clone_size: NA; v_call: TRBV28; cdr3_nt: TGTGCCAGCAGCACTGGGACAGCGAGTTTCTATGGCTACACCTTC; cdr3_aa: CASSTGTASFYGYTF
cdr3_length: 14; d_call: NA; j_call: TRBJ1-4; clone_size: NA; v_call: TRBV7-9; cdr3_nt: TGTGCCAGCAGCCTCTCCGGGAGTAATGAAAAACTGTTTTTT; cdr3_aa: CASSLSGSNEKLFF
cdr3_length: 16; d_call: TRBD1; j_call: TRBJ2-3; clone_size: NA; v_call: TRBV5-1; cdr3_nt: TGCGCCAGCAGCTCGGGCTACAGGGGCGGGCCAGATACGCAGTATTTT; cdr3_aa: CASSSGYRGGPDTQYF
cdr3_length: 15; d_call: NA; j_call: TRBJ2-6; clone_size: NA; v_call: TRBV29-1; cdr3_nt: TGCAGCGTTCTACAGGGAACCTCTGGGGCCAACGTCCTGACTTTC; cdr3_aa: CSVLQGTSGANVLTF
cdr3_length: 13; d_call: TRBD2; j_call: TRBJ2-1; clone_size: NA; v_call: TRBV6-5; cdr3_nt: TGTGCCAGCAGTTACGGCGGGAGTAATGAGCAGTTCTTC; cdr3_aa: CASSYGGSNEQFF
cdr3_length: 17; d_call: TRBD2; j_call: TRBJ2-7; clone_size: NA; v_call: TRBV7-9; cdr3_nt: TGTGCCAGCAGATCTACCAGCGGGACGAAGAATTCCTACGAGCAGTACTTC; cdr3_aa: CASRSTSGTKNSYEQYF
cdr3_length: 12; d_call: NA; j_call: TRBJ2-7; clone_size: NA; v_call: TRBV7-2; cdr3_nt: TGTGCCAGCAGCCTGACAGGCTACGAGCAGTACTTC; cdr3_aa: CASSLTGYEQYF
cdr3_length: 14; d_call: NA; j_call: TRBJ1-1; clone_size: NA; v_call: TRBV30; cdr3_nt: TGTGCCTGGGGACAAGGAAGATACCTAGGGGCAGCTTTCTTT; cdr3_aa: CAWGQGRYLGAAFF
cdr3_length: 14; d_call: NA; j_call: TRBJ2-7; clone_size: NA; v_call: TRBV9; cdr3_nt: TGTGCCAGCAGCAAGTGGGACACACCCTACGAGCAGTACTTC; cdr3_aa: CASSKWDTPYEQYF
cdr3_length: 15; d_call: TRBD2; j_call: TRBJ2-1; clone_size: once; v_call: TRBV11-1; cdr3_nt: TGTGCCAGCAGTAGACTAGCGGGCGCCTACAATGAGCAGTTCTTC; cdr3_aa: CASSRLAGAYNEQFF
cdr3_length: 12; d_call: NA; j_call: TRBJ1-2; clone_size: NA; v_call: TRBV10-2; cdr3_nt: TGCGCCAGCAGTGATATCGGGGGAGGCTACACCTTC; cdr3_aa: CASSDIGGGYTF
cdr3_length: 14; d_call: NA; j_call: TRBJ1-2; clone_size: NA; v_call: TRBV29-1; cdr3_nt: TGCAGCGCCGAGGTAGTAGTACCCAACTATGGCTACACCTTC; cdr3_aa: CSAEVVVPNYGYTF
cdr3_length: 14; d_call: TRBD1; j_call: TRBJ2-7; clone_size: NA; v_call: TRBV14; cdr3_nt: TGTGCCAGCAGCCTCCGACAGGGTCGGGACGAGCAGTACTTC; cdr3_aa: CASSLRQGRDEQYF
cdr3_length: 14; d_call: TRBD1; j_call: TRBJ1-1; clone_size: NA; v_call: TRBV18; cdr3_nt: TGTGCCAGCTCACTTAGGGACAGTAACACTGAAGCTTTCTTT; cdr3_aa: CASSLRDSNTEAFF
cdr3_length: 16; d_call: TRBD2; j_call: TRBJ2-1; clone_size: once; v_call: TRBV5-4; cdr3_nt: TGTGCCACGGGGGCTAGCGGGTCTGGGATTACAGTTGAGCAGTTCTTC; cdr3_aa: CATGASGSGITVEQFF
cdr3_length: 16; d_call: TRBD1; j_call: TRBJ1-4; clone_size: once; v_call: TRBV5-1; cdr3_nt: TGCGCCAGCAGCTTGGGAGACACAGGGGACAATGAAAAACTGTTTTTT; cdr3_aa: CASSLGDTGDNEKLFF
cdr3_length: 14; d_call: TRBD1; j_call: TRBJ2-5; clone_size: NA; v_call: TRBV27; cdr3_nt: TGTGCCAGCAGTCAGGGGGACAGGGACGAGACCCAGTACTTC; cdr3_aa: CASSQGDRDETQYF
cdr3_length: 14; d_call: TRBD1; j_call: TRBJ1-2; clone_size: NA; v_call: TRBV19; cdr3_nt: TGTGCCAGTAGTATAGAAGACAGGGGCGGTGGCTACACCTTC; cdr3_aa: CASSIEDRGGGYTF
cdr3_length: 17; d_call: TRBD1; j_call: TRBJ2-7; clone_size: once; v_call: TRBV27; cdr3_nt: TGTGCCAGCAGGCGACGGTCCGGGACAGAAAGCTCCTACGAGCAGTACTTC; cdr3_aa: CASRRRSGTESSYEQYF
cdr3_length: 15; d_call: TRBD1; j_call: TRBJ2-5; clone_size: NA; v_call: TRBV27; cdr3_nt: TGTGCCAGCAGTATCCCAGGACAGGGATGGGAGACCCAGTACTTC; cdr3_aa: CASSIPGQGWETQYF
cdr3_length: 15; d_call: TRBD2; j_call: TRBJ2-7; clone_size: NA; v_call: TRBV4-2; cdr3_nt: TGTGCCAGCAGCCAAGAATTAGCGGGAGAGTTAGAGCAGTACTTC; cdr3_aa: CASSQELAGELEQYF
cdr3_length: 15; d_call: NA; j_call: TRBJ2-7; clone_size: NA; v_call: TRBV7-9; cdr3_nt: TGTGCCAGCCACCCCCTTGGCGGGCGGTTCTACGAGCAGTACTTC; cdr3_aa: CASHPLGGRFYEQYF